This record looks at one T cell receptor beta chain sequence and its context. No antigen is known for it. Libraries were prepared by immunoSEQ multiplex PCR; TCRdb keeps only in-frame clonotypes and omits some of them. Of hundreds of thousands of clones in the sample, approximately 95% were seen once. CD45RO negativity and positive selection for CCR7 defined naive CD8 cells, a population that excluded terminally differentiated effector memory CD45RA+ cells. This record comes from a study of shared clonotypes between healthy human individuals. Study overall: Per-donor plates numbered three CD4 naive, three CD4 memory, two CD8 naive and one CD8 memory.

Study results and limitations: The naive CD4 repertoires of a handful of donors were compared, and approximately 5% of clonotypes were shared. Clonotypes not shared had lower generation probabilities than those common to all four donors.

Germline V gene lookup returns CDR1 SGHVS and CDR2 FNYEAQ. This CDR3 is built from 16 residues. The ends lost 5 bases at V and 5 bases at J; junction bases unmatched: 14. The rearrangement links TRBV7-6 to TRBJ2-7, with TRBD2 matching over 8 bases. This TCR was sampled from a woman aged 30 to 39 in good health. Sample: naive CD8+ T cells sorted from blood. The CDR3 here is CASSPGAGLDLHEQYF. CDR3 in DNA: TGTGCCAGCAGCCCAGGGGCGGGACTAGATCTACACGAGCAGTACTTC.